This T cell receptor (beta chain) was profiled in a study of T cell responses to AZD1222 COVID-19 vaccine. Assay: immunoSEQ multiplex PCR; the TCRdb copy retains only in-frame clones and omits some. The table includes tens of thousands of clones, under 90% detected once. Per the germline V gene, CDR1 is SGHTA and CDR2 is FQGNSA. CDR3 length: 12 residues. V lost 1 base and J 6 bases, leaving 6 bases between the germline ends. Study findings and constraints: Spike-spanning, vaccine-associated CD4 TCRs were dominant at 160-218 and 743-854. Clonal diversity may have been underestimated in mostly white British donors.

This clone was recorded only once. Its target is not known. Sequences were derived from peripheral blood, sampled 28 days after the second AZD1222 dose. V and J are TRBV7-2 and TRBJ1-1; no clear D gene. This clonotype was sampled from an adult who received the AZD1222 COVID-19 vaccine. As DNA, the CDR3 is TGTGCCAGCAGCTTAGGGGGTGCTGAAGCTTTCTTT. Protein product: CASSLGGAEAFF.